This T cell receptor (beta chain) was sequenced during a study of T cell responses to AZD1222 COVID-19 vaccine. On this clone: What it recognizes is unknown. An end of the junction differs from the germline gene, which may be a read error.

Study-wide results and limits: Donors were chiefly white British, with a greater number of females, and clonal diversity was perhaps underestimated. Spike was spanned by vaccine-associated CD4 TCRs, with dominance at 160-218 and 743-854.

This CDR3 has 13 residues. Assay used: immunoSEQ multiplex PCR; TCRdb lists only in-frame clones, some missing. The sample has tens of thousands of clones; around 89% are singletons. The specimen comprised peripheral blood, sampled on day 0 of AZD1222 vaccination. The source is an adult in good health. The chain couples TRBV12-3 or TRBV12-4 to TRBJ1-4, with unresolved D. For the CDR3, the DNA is TGTGCCAGCACTAGAGGTGGGGTGAGAACTACTGAATTT. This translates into CASTRGGVRTTEF.